One sample yielded the 17 T cell receptor beta chains listed below, sequenced in a study of T cell repertoires in cytomegalovirus infection. TCRdb redid the calling of the reads with MiXCR, one entry per CDR3 protein. The sample contains approximately 240,000 distinct CDR3 sequences, 9% to 15% of which appear only once. Source material: PBMCs. These receptors originate from a human donor in good health (CMV status not recorded). Some clones in this sample may be carry-over from other donors' samples.

V and J are TRBV29-1 and TRBJ2-7; TRBD1 aligns across 12 bases. Looked up from germline, CDR1 is SQVTM and CDR2 is ANQGSEA. V was clipped by 7 bases and J by 3 bases; unmatched bases: 4. The CDR3 is 13 residues long. The CDR3 sequence is CSAGQGAIYEQYF. CDR3 coding DNA: TGCAGCGCGGGACAGGGGGCCATCTACGAGCAGTACTTC.

The rearrangement joins TRBV29-1 to TRBJ1-2; a weak D match, TRBD1 (6 bases). The CDR3 loop spans 9 amino acids. CDR1 and CDR2 (germline): SQVTM, ANQGSEA. CDR3 nucleotides: TGCAGGGACAGCTATGGCTACACCTTC. Residues: CRDSYGYTF.

The chain uses TRBV29-1 and TRBJ2-2; tentatively, D is TRBD1 or TRBD2 (6 bases each). CDR3 length: 14 residues. The germline V gene has CDR1 SQVTM and CDR2 ANQGSEA. V was pared by 7 bases and J by 3 bases, with 15 bases between. CDR3 coding DNA: TGCAGCGGTGGGGGGCAATCGGACACCGGGGAGCTGTTTTTT. It is translated as CSGGGQSDTGELFF.

This clonotype was detected many times. The junction and the germline gene differ at one end; a read error may be behind it. The chain carries TRBV7-2 and TRBJ2-7; 10 nucleotides match TRBD1. CDR1 is SGHTA, CDR2 FQGNSA, per germline. There are 15 residues in the CDR3. CDR3 DNA: TGTGCCAGCAGCTTAAGGGTTGGACAGGGGGTCGAGCGGTACTTC. It codes for CASSLRVGQGVERYF.

This clonotype has at least ten counts. The chain links TRBV5-4 to TRBJ2-3, with 8 nucleotides matching TRBD1. CDR3 length: 13 amino acids. Trimming took 4 bases from V and 4 from J; bases not matched to a gene: 2. Germline-derived CDR1 and CDR2 are SGHNT and YYREEE (reference sequence). CDR3 nucleotide sequence: TGTGCCAGCAGCGTGGACAGGGCAGATACGCAGTATTTT. Translated, it gives CASSVDRADTQYF. Full variable domain (missing parts from reference TRBV5-4 and TRBJ2-3): ETGVTQSPTHLIKTRGQQVTLRCSSQSGHNTVSWYQQALGQGPQFIFQYYREEENGRGNFPPRFSGLQFPNYSSELNVNALELDDSALYLCASSVDRADTQYFGPGTRLTVL.

This clonotype came up many times. V and J are TRBV24-1 and TRBJ2-1, with D perhaps matching TRBD1 or TRBD2 (5 bases each). V lost 4 bases and J lost 6, with 18 bases in between. CDR1 KGHDR and CDR2 SFDVKD come from the germline V gene. This CDR3 spans 16 amino acids. The CDR3 bases are TGTGCCACCAGTGACCCCGGGACCCCATCAACCAATGAGCAGTTCTTC. Protein sequence: CATSDPGTPSTNEQFF.

This clonotype has just one count. This chain joins TRBV6-5 and TRBJ2-7; TRBD2 is a possible D gene (7 bases). Germline CDR1 and CDR2: MNHEY and SVGAGI. Trimming shortened V by 6 bases and J by 5 bases, and 17 bases separated the two germline ends. This CDR3 has 14 residues. The CDR3 is CASRIGGGINEQYF. The DNA of the CDR3 is TGTGCCAGCAGGATAGGGGGGGGTATCAACGAGCAGTACTTC.

This chain uses TRBV7-8 with TRBJ2-5; D could derive from TRBD1 or TRBD2 (5 bases each). In germline, CDR1 is SGHVS, CDR2 FQNEAQ. The CDR3 spans 15 residues. The V and J ends lost 4 bases and 3 bases respectively, with 15 bases between them. CDR3 region: CASSSPRDGKETQYF. DNA for the CDR3: TGTGCCAGCAGCTCCCCCCGGGACGGAAAAGAGACCCAGTACTTC. Together with reference TRBV7-8 and TRBJ2-5, the CDR3 gives the full variable domain: GAGVSQSPRYKVAKRGQDVALRCDPISGHVSLFWYQQALGQGPEFLTYFQNEAQLDKSGLPSDRFFAERPEGSVSTLKIQRTQQEDSAVYLCASSSPRDGKETQYFGPGTRLLVL.

This clonotype was detected ten times or more. The chain couples TRBV7-9 to TRBJ1-2, with a weak D call TRBD1 (6 bases). This CDR3 has 15 amino acids. The V gene's germline CDR1 is SEHNR and CDR2 FQNEAQ (reference sequence). Trimming pared 5 bases from V and 0 bases from J, leaving 13 bases between. CDR3 sequence (DNA): TGTGCCAGCAGCGCCACGGACAGATCTAACTATGGCTACACCTTC. It codes for CASSATDRSNYGYTF.

Many counts were recorded for this clonotype. The rearrangement joins TRBV7-2 to TRBJ2-7; D not resolved. The length of the CDR3 is 12 residues. The V and J ends lost 0 bases and 4 bases respectively, with 4 bases between them. Germline V CDR1 and CDR2: SGHTA, FQGNSA. CDR3 nucleotide sequence: TGTGCCAGCAGCTTAGCGAGGTACGAGCAGTACTTC. This translates into CASSLARYEQYF. The variable domain in full, completed from reference TRBV7-2 and TRBJ2-7, reads GAGVSQSPSNKVTEKGKDVELRCDPISGHTALYWYRQSLGQGLEFLIYFQGNSAPDKSGLPSDRFSAERTGGSVSTLTIQRTQQEDSAVYLCASSLARYEQYFGPGTRLTVT.

This clonotype was detected many times. The chain combines TRBV7-2 with TRBJ2-7; 9 bases line up with TRBD2. The CDR3 runs to 15 residues. The J segment lost 2 bases and the V segment lost 2 bases, leaving 4 bases of the junction unmatched. Germline V gene sequence: CDR1 SGHTA, CDR2 FQGNSA. The CDR3 sequence is CASSLSRLAAYEQYF. CDR3 DNA sequence: TGTGCCAGCAGCTTATCACGACTAGCGGCCTACGAGCAGTACTTC. The full variable domain, completed using reference TRBV7-2 and TRBJ2-7, is GAGVSQSPSNKVTEKGKDVELRCDPISGHTALYWYRQSLGQGLEFLIYFQGNSAPDKSGLPSDRFSAERTGGSVSTLTIQRTQQEDSAVYLCASSLSRLAAYEQYFGPGTRLTVT.

This clonotype was counted at least ten times. V gene TRBV28 combines with J gene TRBJ2-7; 7 bases map to TRBD2. Germline V CDR1 and CDR2: MDHEN, SYDVKM. V shed 6 bases, J shed 1 base, and the junction held 12 bases outside the gene matches. The CDR3 length is 16 residues. The CDR3 reads CASSEFGPSGSYEQYF. In DNA, the CDR3 is TGTGCCAGCAGCGAGTTCGGCCCTAGCGGTTCCTACGAGCAGTACTTC.

This clonotype has a count of ten or more. DNA of the CDR3: TGTGCCACCCAATTAGCAACTAATGAAAAACTGTTTTTT. Residues: CATQLATNEKLFF. The chain uses TRBV28 and TRBJ1-4; D gene unclear. Trimming removed 10 bases at V and 0 bases at J, with 9 bases between. CDR3 length: 13 amino acids. CDR1 and CDR2 (germline): MDHEN, SYDVKM.

This clonotype has just a few counts. The rearrangement links TRBV11-2 to TRBJ2-7, with TRBD1 matching 8 bases. V shed 0 bases, J shed 3 bases, and the junction held 10 bases outside the gene matches. Per germline, CDR1 SGHAT and CDR2 FQNNGV. CDR3 length equals 17 residues. The chain's CDR3 is CASSLEARQGSSYEQYF. The CDR3 DNA reads TGTGCCAGCAGCTTAGAGGCCCGACAGGGGTCAAGCTACGAGCAGTACTTC. The variable domain in full, with the rest retrieved from reference TRBV11-2 and TRBJ2-7, is EAGVAQSPRYKIIEKRQSVAFWCNPISGHATLYWYQQILGQGPKLLIQFQNNGVVDDSQLPKDRFSAERLKGVDSTLKIQPAKLEDSAVYLCASSLEARQGSSYEQYFGPGTRLTVT.

Many counts were recorded for this clonotype. The rearrangement links TRBV28 to TRBJ2-7, with TRBD1 identical over 9 bases. Trimming cost V 6 bases and J 2 bases; bases outside gene matches: 8. The CDR3 loop spans 15 amino acids. Germline CDR1 MDHEN, CDR2 SYDVKM. The DNA for the CDR3 is TGTGCCAGCAGAGGCTCCGGGACAGGGCCCTACGAGCAGTACTTC. This translates into CASRGSGTGPYEQYF.

There are many counts of this clonotype. The chain joins TRBV7-2 to TRBJ2-1; D is possibly TRBD2 (6 bases). CDR1 and CDR2 (germline): SGHTA, FQGNSA. The CDR3 has 14 amino acids. The germline V and J ends were trimmed by 2 bases and 9 bases, with 14 bases remaining between them. CDR3 region: CASSLMRGEGEQFF. The CDR3, as DNA: TGTGCCAGCAGCTTAATGCGGGGTGAGGGTGAGCAGTTCTTC.

This clonotype was detected many times. This chain connects TRBV7-2 to TRBJ2-3, with D perhaps given as TRBD1 or TRBD2 (6 bases each). V shed 5 bases and J shed 0 bases, with 12 bases lying between them. CDR1 and CDR2 from the germline V gene are SGHTA and FQGNSA. The CDR3 length is 15 residues. The CDR3 spells CASSLLGGSTDTQYF. In DNA, the CDR3 is TGTGCCAGCAGCCTTCTCGGGGGCAGCACAGATACGCAGTATTTT.